These T cell receptor beta chains were read from a single sample in a study of blood T cell repertoires in COVID-19. Measured with immunoSEQ multiplex PCR; TCRdb has only the in-frame clones, and not every one. The table lists roughly 180,000 clones, 80% to 85% of them singletons. Sequencing was performed on peripheral blood. Every receptor here comes from a woman aged 25 to 39 with acute or convalescent COVID-19. Each CDR3 is given with its conserved first and last residue. D genes are given only for firm matches. Clone size is shown for a subset of rows, as once, few, many or a class of expanded clone.

d_call,j_call,clone_size,v_call,cdr3_length,cdr3_aa,cdr3_nt
NA,TRBJ1-2,many,TRBV2,12,CASSAVLYGYTF,TGTGCCAGCAGTGCTGTCCTTTATGGCTACACCTTC
NA,TRBJ1-2,NA,TRBV15,16,CATSRAADPTNYGYTF,TGTGCCACCAGCAGAGCAGCGGACCCCACTAACTATGGCTACACCTTC
TRBD1,TRBJ1-5,NA,TRBV19,21,CASRSTGTAFLGGYSNQPQHF,TGTGCCAGTAGAAGTACCGGGACAGCCTTCCTTGGGGGCTATAGCAATCAGCCCCAGCATTTT
NA,TRBJ1-1,NA,TRBV19,12,CASSFRGGEAFF,TGTGCCAGTAGTTTCCGAGGCGGGGAAGCTTTCTTT
TRBD2,TRBJ2-3,NA,TRBV2,15,CASGREATSTDTQYF,TGTGCCAGCGGGAGGGAAGCAACTAGCACAGATACGCAGTATTTT
NA,TRBJ1-1,NA,TRBV30,11,CAWQQATEAFF,TGTGCCTGGCAGCAGGCCACTGAAGCTTTCTTT
NA,TRBJ1-2,NA,TRBV9,15,CASSTSLGGGYGYTF,TGTGCCAGCAGCACATCCCTTGGGGGGGGCTATGGCTACACCTTC
NA,TRBJ2-2,few,TRBV27,16,CASSLRGTLYTGELFF,TGTGCCAGCAGTTTAAGAGGGACTTTGTACACCGGGGAGCTGTTTTTT
NA,TRBJ1-5,NA,TRBV5-8,14,CASTRRGSNQPQHF,TGTGCCAGCACCCGCCGCGGGAGCAATCAGCCCCAGCATTTT
TRBD1,TRBJ1-1,once,TRBV10-3,14,CAIKSTGGLAEAFF,TGTGCCATCAAATCGACAGGGGGCCTCGCTGAAGCTTTCTTT
TRBD1,TRBJ2-1,NA,TRBV9,14,CASSVGDRGNEQFF,TGTGCCAGCAGCGTAGGGGACAGAGGAAATGAGCAGTTCTTC
NA,TRBJ2-1,NA,TRBV19,15,CASSVVWGAYNEQFF,TGTGCCAGTAGTGTGGTGTGGGGCGCCTACAATGAGCAGTTCTTC
NA,TRBJ1-4,NA,TRBV30,12,CAWSPVHEKLFF,TGTGCCTGGAGTCCGGTCCATGAAAAACTGTTTTTT
NA,TRBJ2-3,NA,TRBV27,15,CASATGRPSTDTQYF,TGTGCCAGCGCAACAGGGAGACCTAGCACAGATACGCAGTATTTT
TRBD1,TRBJ1-3,few,TRBV13,17,CASSSRTPGTDGNTIYF,TGTGCCAGCAGCTCGAGGACTCCCGGGACAGATGGAAACACCATATATTTT
NA,TRBJ2-1,NA,TRBV5-1,13,CASSLGGGGMQFF,TGCGCCAGCAGCTTGGGAGGGGGAGGGATGCAGTTCTTC
TRBD2,TRBJ2-7,NA,TRBV13,14,CASSFGLADYEQYF,TGTGCCAGCAGCTTTGGACTAGCGGACTACGAGCAGTACTTC
NA,TRBJ2-7,few,TRBV6-5,14,CASRVTGIRGEQYF,TGTGCCAGCAGGGTCACAGGGATTCGGGGTGAGCAGTACTTC
NA,TRBJ2-1,NA,TRBV7-2,16,CASSLAAGPSYNEQFF,TGTGCCAGCAGCTTAGCGGCAGGTCCTTCCTACAATGAGCAGTTCTTC
NA,TRBJ1-1,NA,TRBV4-3,15,CASSQDGHRDTEAFF,TGCGCCAGCAGCCAAGACGGTCACAGGGACACTGAAGCTTTCTTT
TRBD1,TRBJ2-7,NA,TRBV2,15,CASSEGDREPYEQYF,TGTGCCAGCAGTGAAGGGGACAGGGAACCCTACGAGCAGTACTTC
TRBD1,TRBJ1-5,NA,TRBV7-9,16,CASSLGQGRGNQPQHF,TGTGCCAGCAGCTTAGGACAGGGGAGAGGCAATCAGCCCCAGCATTTT
NA,TRBJ1-3,NA,TRBV7-9,15,CASSLEGSSGNTIYF,TGTGCCAGCAGCTTAGAGGGGTCCTCTGGAAACACCATATATTTT
TRBD2,TRBJ2-3,NA,TRBV4-2,18,CASSHYRTSGNTADTQYF,TGTGCCAGCAGCCATTACCGGACTAGCGGGAATACCGCAGATACGCAGTATTTT
TRBD2,TRBJ2-3,once,TRBV27,18,CASSFVGTSGTRTHTQYF,TGTGCCAGCAGTTTCGTAGGGACTAGCGGGACCCGCACGCATACGCAGTATTTT
NA,TRBJ1-5,NA,TRBV5-1,13,CASSLDLYQPQHF,TGCGCCAGCAGCTTGGATCTATATCAGCCCCAGCATTTT
NA,TRBJ1-5,NA,TRBV27,16,CASSFFRPGGDQPQHF,TGTGCCAGCAGTTTTTTCCGCCCGGGGGGGGATCAGCCCCAGCATTTT
NA,TRBJ2-1,once,TRBV7-2,12,CASSLAGGAPFF,TGTGCCAGCAGCTTAGCGGGGGGGGCGCCGTTCTTC
NA,TRBJ1-6,once,TRBV5-1,15,CASSLGLRYNSPLHF,TGCGCCAGCAGCTTGGGTCTGCGTTATAATTCACCCCTCCACTTT
NA,TRBJ1-4,NA,TRBV7-9,15,CASSPPGRGNEKLFF,TGTGCCAGCAGCCCCCCGGGCAGGGGAAATGAAAAACTGTTTTTT
TRBD1,TRBJ2-1,NA,TRBV28,14,CASSLPWQGDEQFF,TGTGCCAGCAGTCTCCCGTGGCAGGGGGATGAGCAGTTCTTC
TRBD2,TRBJ2-1,NA,TRBV9,14,CASSVASGRPGQFF,TGTGCCAGCAGCGTAGCTAGCGGGAGGCCAGGGCAGTTCTTC
TRBD1,TRBJ1-2,NA,TRBV27,13,CASRPGTGDGYTF,TGTGCCAGCAGACCCGGGACAGGGGATGGCTACACCTTC
TRBD1,TRBJ1-6,NA,TRBV9,13,CASSALDRSPLHF,TGTGCCAGCAGCGCTTTGGACAGGTCACCCCTCCACTTT
NA,TRBJ2-5,NA,TRBV24-1,14,CATSDRGSRETQYF,TGTGCCACCAGTGATCGGGGGTCAAGGGAGACCCAGTACTTC
TRBD2,TRBJ2-1,once,TRBV7-9,17,CASSIGTSRSSYNEQFF,TGTGCCAGCAGCATAGGGACTAGCAGAAGCTCCTACAATGAGCAGTTCTTC
NA,TRBJ2-3,NA,TRBV19,20,CASSSRFPSAMTVSTDTQYF,TGTGCCAGTAGTAGCCGATTCCCTAGCGCCATGACTGTGAGCACAGATACGCAGTATTTT
TRBD1,TRBJ1-6,once,TRBV5-6,17,CASSAVGDSTYNSPLHF,TGTGCCAGCAGCGCGGTTGGGGACAGCACGTATAATTCACCCCTCCACTTT
TRBD2,TRBJ2-5,NA,TRBV5-1,16,CASSLAGRGVQETQYF,TGCGCCAGCAGCTTGGCGGGGCGGGGGGTCCAAGAGACCCAGTACTTC
NA,TRBJ1-1,NA,TRBV24-1,13,CATTTGKNTEAFF,TGTGCCACCACCACAGGGAAGAACACTGAAGCTTTCTTT
NA,TRBJ2-1,NA,TRBV9,15,CASSPGQLSNNEQFF,TGTGCCAGCAGCCCAGGACAGCTCTCTAACAATGAGCAGTTCTTC
NA,TRBJ1-2,NA,TRBV28,13,CASSTMDNYGYTF,TGTGCCAGCTCCACTATGGATAACTATGGCTACACCTTC
TRBD2,TRBJ2-3,NA,TRBV6-5,13,CASTERGEDTQYF,TGTGCCAGCACCGAGCGGGGGGAAGATACGCAGTATTTT
NA,TRBJ1-6,NA,TRBV6-5,14,CASSRLEENSPLHF,TGTGCCAGCAGTCGCCTCGAGGAGAATTCACCCCTCCACTTT
NA,TRBJ2-2,NA,TRBV6-2/TRBV6-3,16,CASSSWGGGNTGELFF,TGTGCCAGCAGTTCATGGGGGGGCGGAAACACCGGGGAGCTGTTTTTT
NA,TRBJ2-4,NA,TRBV19,13,CASSGDSLDIQYF,TGTGCCAGTAGTGGGGACTCCTTGGACATTCAGTACTTC
TRBD2,TRBJ2-3,once,TRBV5-1,17,CASSLDLSGSYTDTQYF,TGCGCCAGCAGCTTGGATCTGAGCGGGAGCTACACAGATACGCAGTATTTT
NA,TRBJ2-7,NA,TRBV30,13,CAWTTGYSYEQYF,TGTGCCTGGACCACAGGGTACTCCTACGAGCAGTACTTC
TRBD1,TRBJ2-4,many,TRBV30,15,CAWKRGQGPPNIQYF,TGTGCCTGGAAGCGGGGACAGGGGCCCCCGAACATTCAGTACTTC